One sample yielded the 13 T cell receptor beta chains listed below, sequenced in a study of graft-versus-host responses after intestinal transplantation. What these receptors recognize is not known. Generated by immunoSEQ multiplex PCR, the TCRdb table keeps only in-frame clones and is missing some. Among approximately 33,000 clones listed, around 85% were seen once. Sample: unstimulated CD8+ T cells sorted from spleen or lymph node cells, taken before intestinal transplant. Receptors originate from a human donor who received an intestinal transplant.

The rearrangement joins TRBV6-1 to TRBJ1-2; D unresolved. Trimming removed 1 base from V and 3 bases from J, with 6 bases in between. This CDR3 has 13 amino acids. Germline assignment: CDR1 MNHNS and CDR2 SASEGT. The CDR3: CASSEDIYYGYTF. Here the CDR3 DNA reads TGTGCCAGCAGTGAAGATATATACTATGGCTACACCTTC.

V gene TRBV9 combines with J gene TRBJ2-3, with 7 bases identical to TRBD2. Trimming cost V 0 bases and J 0 bases; bases outside gene matches: 4. The CDR3 loop spans 16 amino acids. CDR1 and CDR2 from the germline V gene are SGDLS and YYNGEE. This CDR3 is CASSVATGGSTDTQYF. The CDR3 DNA sequence: TGTGCCAGCAGCGTAGCTACGGGGGGAAGCACAGATACGCAGTATTTT.

The genes are TRBV4-2 and TRBJ2-7; TRBD2 aligns across 11 bases. Germline CDR1 reads LGHNA; CDR2 reads YNFKEQ. The CDR3 length is 15 residues. V lost 4 bases, J lost 4 bases, and 6 bases stayed unmatched. CDR3 loop: CASSPGLAGDYEQYF. The CDR3 region has the DNA TGTGCCAGCAGCCCCGGACTAGCGGGTGATTACGAGCAGTACTTC.

This sequence joins TRBV4-1 and TRBJ2-1; 10 bases are a match to TRBD2. The V gene end was trimmed by 0 bases and the J gene end by 0 bases; junction bases not matched to a gene: 17. The CDR3 consists of 22 residues. The germline gives CDR1 MGHRA, CDR2 YSYEKL. CDR3 region: CASSQDPPGVAGGDSSYNEQFF. CDR3 in DNA: TGCGCCAGCAGCCAAGATCCCCCAGGGGTAGCGGGAGGAGACAGCTCCTACAATGAGCAGTTCTTC.

V and J are TRBV28 and TRBJ1-2; D is possibly TRBD1 (6 bases). Germline CDR1 reads MDHEN; CDR2 reads SYDVKM. V gave up 6 bases and J gave up 1 base, with 15 bases separating them. There are 15 residues in the CDR3. This chain's CDR3 is CASSRPTGFNYGYTF. CDR3 DNA: TGTGCCAGCAGCCGCCCGACAGGCTTTAACTATGGCTACACCTTC.

This clone was seen once. The rearrangement joins TRBV28 to TRBJ2-7, with 9 positions matching TRBD1. J lost 2 bases, V lost 1 base, and 6 bases had no gene match. The germline V gene encodes CDR1 MDHEN and CDR2 SYDVKM. There are 16 residues in the CDR3. The CDR3 is CASSLLRDRVPYEQYF. The CDR3 bases are TGTGCCAGCAGTTTATTACGGGACAGGGTACCCTACGAGCAGTACTTC.

V is TRBV6-5 and J is TRBJ2-7; D unclear. The CDR3 spans 13 residues. V lost 3 bases to trimming and J lost 4 bases, with 10 bases between them. Germline loops: CDR1 MNHEY, CDR2 SVGAGI. CDR3 protein: CASSYGIGYEQYF. The CDR3 DNA sequence: TGTGCCAGCAGTTATGGCATCGGGTACGAGCAGTACTTC.

The V gene is TRBV7-8, the J gene TRBJ2-7; 9 nucleotides match TRBD1. The V gene's germline CDR1 is SGHVS and CDR2 FQNEAQ. The CDR3 sequence is 15 residues long. The V segment lost 0 bases and the J segment 4 bases; nucleotides outside the gene matches: 4. The CDR3 loop is CASSLARQGGYEQYF. As DNA, the CDR3 is TGTGCCAGCAGCTTAGCGCGACAGGGGGGGTACGAGCAGTACTTC.

The gene calls are TRBV4-2 and TRBJ1-2; 8 bases line up with TRBD1. Germline V lookup: CDR1 LGHNA, CDR2 YNFKEQ. J gave up 4 bases and V 0 bases, and 13 bases lay outside the gene matches. This CDR3 spans 18 amino acids. This CDR3 reads CASSQEGAGGWTSYGYTF. In DNA form, the CDR3 reads TGTGCCAGCAGCCAAGAAGGGGCAGGGGGCTGGACTAGCTATGGCTACACCTTC.

The chain couples TRBV2 to TRBJ2-3; D not resolved. Deletions cut 10 bases from V and 2 bases from J, with 4 bases between. This CDR3 region has 10 residues. Germline CDR1 and CDR2: SNHLY and FYNNEI. The CDR3 region has the DNA TGTGCCACCTACACAGATACGCAGTATTTT. It translates to CATYTDTQYF.

This rearrangement joins TRBV27 to TRBJ2-7, with 8 bases matching TRBD1. This CDR3 has 15 residues. Per germline, CDR1 MNHEY and CDR2 SMNVEV (reference sequence). V lost 5 bases to trimming and J lost 3 bases; unmatched junction nucleotides: 9. CDR3 in DNA: TGTGCCAGCAGTCCGCTCCGGGACAGGAACTACGAGCAGTACTTC. This translates into CASSPLRDRNYEQYF.

The genes are TRBV6-4 and TRBJ2-1; 10 positions agree with TRBD2. The CDR3 length is 15 residues. With 6 bases clipped from V and 3 bases from J, the junction kept 5 bases outside the gene matches. Germline CDR1 MRHNA, CDR2 SNTAGT. The CDR3 spells CASSPLAGDYNEQFF. CDR3 DNA: TGTGCCAGCAGCCCCCTAGCGGGGGACTACAATGAGCAGTTCTTC.

The chain joins TRBV25-1 to TRBJ2-1; TRBD2 matches at 13 bases. Germline CDR1 reads MGHDK; CDR2 reads SYGVNS. The CDR3 is 16 residues long. Germline trimming cut 4 bases from V and 4 bases from J; bases unmatched to any gene: 4. The CDR3 coding sequence is TGTGCCAGCAGTGTCGGACTAGCGGGAGCGTACAATGAGCAGTTCTTC. It specifies CASSVGLAGAYNEQFF.